What follows are 8 T cell receptor beta chains derived from one specimen sequenced in a study of blood T cell repertoires in COVID-19. The data were produced by immunoSEQ multiplex PCR, yet TCRdb's version contains in-frame clones alone and is incomplete. The sample consists of some 200,000 clones, roughly four fifths of them appearing once. The specimen sequenced was PBMCs or T cells enriched from blood (not recorded which). These receptors all stem from a middle-aged man who had recovered from COVID-19.

This clone was recorded many times. The chain links TRBV30 to TRBJ2-7; 7 bases are a match to TRBD2. Trimming took 2 bases from V and 3 from J; bases not matched to a gene: 4. CDR1 is GTSNPN, CDR2 SVGIG, per germline (reference sequence). This CDR3 region has 13 residues. DNA of the CDR3: TGTGCCTGGAGTCGGAGCGGGGTCTACGAGCAGTACTTC. It translates to CAWSRSGVYEQYF.

This rearrangement joins TRBV28 to TRBJ1-5, with unresolved D. Germline CDR1 reads MDHEN; CDR2 reads SYDVKM. CDR3 length equals 14 residues. Trimming removed 2 bases at V and 7 bases at J, with 12 bases between. CDR3 DNA sequence: TGTGCCAGCAGTTTAGCCCAAGTTCGGCAGCCCCAGCATTTT. It yields the protein CASSLAQVRQPQHF.

This clone was seen a single time. The CDR3 bases are TGCGCCAGCACCGACAGGGGGCGAAGGAATGAGCAGTTCTTC. The encoded protein is CASTDRGRRNEQFF. This rearrangement joins TRBV5-1 to TRBJ2-1; 10 bases match TRBD1. In germline, CDR1 is SGHRS, CDR2 YFSETQ. The V and J ends lost 6 bases and 7 bases, in that order; junction bases with no gene match: 7. This CDR3 comprises 14 residues.

The chain has TRBV24-1 and TRBJ1-2; TRBD1 is a possible D gene (6 bases). V was pared by 4 bases and J by 5 bases, with 13 bases between. The CDR3 is 14 residues long. Germline V gives CDR1 KGHDR, CDR2 SFDVKD. The CDR3 nucleotides are TGTGCCACCAGTGACTCAAACAGGGTGTATGGCTACACCTTC. Translating gives CATSDSNRVYGYTF.

The rearrangement joins TRBV12-5 to TRBJ2-7; the D is unclear. CDR1 and CDR2 from the germline V gene are LGHNT and FRNRAP. Trimming took 5 bases from V and 6 from J, leaving 8 bases between them. The CDR3 extends over 11 amino acids. CDR3 region: CASGGGPEQYF. The CDR3 nucleotides read TGTGCTAGTGGTGGTGGGCCCGAGCAGTACTTC. The full variable domain, in which reference TRBV12-5 and TRBJ2-7 provide the parts outside the CDR3, is DARVTQTPRHKVTEMGQEVTMRCQPILGHNTVFWYRQTMMQGLELLAYFRNRAPLDDSGMPKDRFSAEMPDATLATLKIQPSEPRDSAVYFCASGGGPEQYFGPGTRLTVT.

The chain couples TRBV3-1 (or the pseudogene TRBV3-2) to TRBJ2-1, with 11 bases matching TRBD2. J was trimmed by 6 bases and V by 3 bases; bases with no gene match: 1. The CDR3 is 14 residues long. Germline assignment: CDR1 LGHDT and CDR2 YNNKEL (reference sequence). CDR3 sequence reads: CASSHSGRVNEQFF. CDR3 bases: TGTGCCAGCAGCCATAGCGGGAGGGTCAATGAGCAGTTCTTC.

CDR3 sequence: CASSQDISYGYTF. The CDR3 DNA reads TGTGCCAGCAGCCAAGATATCAGTTACGGCTACACCTTC. The chain joins TRBV4-2 to TRBJ1-2; no definite D call. The CDR3 runs 13 residues. Trimming took 0 bases from V and 8 from J, leaving 10 bases between them. CDR1 and CDR2 from the germline V gene are LGHNA and YNFKEQ.

This clone was detected ten times or more. The chain has TRBV19 and TRBJ2-7; 8 bases are shared with TRBD1. Germline loops: CDR1 LNHDA, CDR2 SQIVND (reference sequence). Trimming at V came to 7 bases and at J to 5 bases, leaving 4 bases not matched to a gene. The length of the CDR3 is 12 residues. The CDR3 reads CASTDRGHEQYF. CDR3 DNA: TGTGCCAGTACCGACAGGGGTCACGAGCAGTACTTC.